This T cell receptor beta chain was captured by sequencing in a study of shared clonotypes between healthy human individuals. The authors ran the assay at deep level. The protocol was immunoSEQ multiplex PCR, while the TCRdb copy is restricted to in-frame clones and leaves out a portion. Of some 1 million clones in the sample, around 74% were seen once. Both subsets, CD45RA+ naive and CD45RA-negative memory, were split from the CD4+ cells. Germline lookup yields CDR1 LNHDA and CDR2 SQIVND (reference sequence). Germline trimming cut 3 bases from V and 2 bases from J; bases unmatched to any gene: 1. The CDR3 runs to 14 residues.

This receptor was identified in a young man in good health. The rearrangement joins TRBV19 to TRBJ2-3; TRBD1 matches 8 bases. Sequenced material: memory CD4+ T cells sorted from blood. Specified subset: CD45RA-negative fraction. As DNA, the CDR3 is TGTGCCAGTAGTATGACAGGGGCCACAGATACGCAGTATTTT. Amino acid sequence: CASSMTGATDTQYF. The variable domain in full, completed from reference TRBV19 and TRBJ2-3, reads DGGITQSPKYLFRKEGQNVTLSCEQNLNHDAMYWYRQDPGQGLRLIYYSQIVNDFQKGDIAEGYSVSREKKESFPLTVTSAQKNPTAFYLCASSMTGATDTQYFGPGTRLTVL.